These 15 T cell receptor beta chains were all obtained from the same sample, sequenced in a study of blood T cell repertoires in COVID-19. Sequenced by immunoSEQ multiplex PCR; TCRdb stores in-frame clones only, minus some. The sample has fewer than 30,000 clones, roughly 80% seen once. The sample was peripheral blood. The receptors derive from a woman aged 60-70 years with acute or convalescent COVID-19.

The genes are TRBV5-1 and TRBJ2-5, with 8 nucleotides matching TRBD2. V gave up 3 bases and J gave up 2 bases; unmatched junction bases: 6. Germline lookup yields CDR1 SGHRS and CDR2 YFSETQ. The CDR3 contains 15 residues. In nucleotides, the CDR3 is TGCGCCAGCAGCTCCGTCGCGGGGGGACAAGAGACCCAGTACTTC. Its translation: CASSSVAGGQETQYF.

V and J are TRBV2 and TRBJ2-2; TRBD1 agrees at 7 bases. Trimming took 6 bases from V and 0 from J; bases not matched to a gene: 4. Germline CDR1 SNHLY, CDR2 FYNNEI. This CDR3 is 15 amino acids long. This chain's CDR3 is CASRWTGANTGELFF. CDR3 coding DNA: TGTGCCAGCAGATGGACAGGTGCGAACACCGGGGAGCTGTTTTTT.

The rearrangement uses TRBV5-1 and TRBJ1-1; TRBD1 might be the D (5 bases). This CDR3 is built from 15 residues. Trimming removed 5 bases at V and 6 bases at J, with 20 bases between. Germline CDR1 and CDR2: SGHRS and YFSETQ. CDR3 nucleotide sequence: TGCGCCAGCAGGGGGGGTCTTAACACGAATGCTGAAGCTTTCTTT. Its translation: CASRGGLNTNAEAFF. Complete variable domain (other parts from reference TRBV5-1 and TRBJ1-1): KAGVTQTPRYLIKTRGQQVTLSCSPISGHRSVSWYQQTPGQGLQFLFEYFSETQRNKGNFPGRFSGRQFSNSRSEMNVSTLELGDSALYLCASRGGLNTNAEAFFGQGTRLTVV.

The V and J genes are TRBV6-6 and TRBJ2-7; D possibly corresponds to TRBD1 (6 bases). Germline CDR1 and CDR2: MNHNY and SVGAGI (reference sequence). The V and J ends lost 4 bases and 1 base respectively, with 14 bases between them. The CDR3 has 15 residues. The CDR3 bases are TGTGCCAGCAGTTCAGGGGATCATAAGTCCTACGAGCAGTACTTC. Protein: CASSSGDHKSYEQYF.

V is TRBV28 and J is TRBJ1-5; 7 bases are a match to TRBD1. J was trimmed by 9 bases and V by 3 bases; bases with no gene match: 11. The CDR3 spans 15 residues. The germline V gene encodes CDR1 MDHEN and CDR2 SYDVKM. In DNA, the CDR3 is TGTGCCAGCAGTTTGAGGGGACAGCCTCTTCGGCCCCAGCATTTT. Translating it yields CASSLRGQPLRPQHF.

The chain links TRBV5-3 to TRBJ2-7; the match to TRBD1 covers 7 bases. TRBV5-3 qualifies as an ORF whose function is uncertain. The length of the CDR3 is 13 residues. Unmatched junction bases numbered 3, after V lost 5 bases and J lost 1 base. The CDR3 loop reads CARRGDSSYEQYF. For the CDR3, the DNA is TGTGCCAGAAGGGGGGACAGTTCCTACGAGCAGTACTTC.

The V and J genes are TRBV5-1 and TRBJ2-7, with D maybe TRBD2 (6 bases). The CDR3 runs 14 residues. Germline CDR1 reads SGHRS; CDR2 reads YFSETQ. V lost 0 bases and J lost 5, with 12 bases in between. The CDR3 nucleotides are TGCGCCAGCAGCTTGGGCAGGGAGGTCGACGAGCAGTACTTC. Translated, it gives CASSLGREVDEQYF.

The rearrangement links TRBV24-1 to TRBJ1-1, with a tentative D call TRBD1 (5 bases). The CDR3 has 14 residues. V was clipped by 7 bases and J by 2 bases, with 13 bases between them. The V gene's germline CDR1 is KGHDR and CDR2 SFDVKD. CDR3 nucleotides: TGTGCCACCAGGGGGTGGGGGGTCAACACTGAAGCTTTCTTT. It specifies CATRGWGVNTEAFF.

The V call is TRBV24-1, the J call TRBJ1-2; maybe TRBD1 (6 bases). The length of the CDR3 is 14 residues. CDR1 is KGHDR, CDR2 SFDVKD, per germline. V lost 2 bases to trimming and J lost 6 bases, with 12 bases between them. In DNA form, the CDR3 reads TGTGCCACCAGTGATTCGGACAGAAAGAATGGCTACACCTTC. Encoded protein: CATSDSDRKNGYTF.

V and J are TRBV4-2 and TRBJ2-1, with 9 bases that match TRBD2. The trim removed 0 bases at V and 7 bases at J, leaving 10 bases unmatched. The CDR3 covers 17 residues. Germline V lookup: CDR1 LGHNA, CDR2 YNFKEQ. DNA for the CDR3: TGTGCCAGCAGCCAAGAGAATGGCGGGGGGGCCAGGAATGAGCAGTTCTTC. Translation gives CASSQENGGGARNEQFF.

V and J are TRBV20-1 and TRBJ1-2; D remains unclear. CDR3 length equals 9 residues. The V end lost 5 bases, the J end lost 7 bases, and 5 bases lay between the germline ends. Germline values: CDR1 DFQATT, CDR2 SNEGSKA (reference sequence). CDR3 loop: CSAAGGYTF. DNA of the CDR3: TGCAGTGCTGCAGGTGGCTACACCTTC.

The CDR3 spells CASSSRGTGEETQYF. CDR3 sequence (DNA): TGTGCCAGCAGCTCCCGGGGGACAGGAGAAGAGACCCAGTACTTC. This sequence joins TRBV11-2 and TRBJ2-5; 8 bases are shared with TRBD1. V trimming: 4 bases; J trimming: 3 bases; junction bases outside the gene matches: 7. The CDR3 has 15 amino acids. Germline V gives CDR1 SGHAT, CDR2 FQNNGV.

This rearrangement joins TRBV30 to TRBJ2-4; 8 nucleotides line up with TRBD1. Germline values: CDR1 GTSNPN, CDR2 SVGIG (reference sequence). The CDR3 spans 17 residues. J gave up 0 bases and V 3 bases, and 10 bases lay outside the gene matches. This chain's CDR3 is CAWRPPGGLKAKNIQYF. The CDR3 coding sequence is TGTGCCTGGAGACCACCAGGGGGCTTGAAAGCCAAAAACATTCAGTACTTC.

The chain links TRBV5-1 to TRBJ2-7; weak D call: TRBD1 (6 bases). The germline V and J ends were trimmed by 4 bases and 2 bases, with 13 bases remaining between them. Per the germline V gene, CDR1 is SGHRS and CDR2 is YFSETQ. There are 14 residues in the CDR3. As DNA, the CDR3 is TGCGCCAGCAGCCCGCGACAGGCTGCCTACGAGCAGTACTTC. Translation gives CASSPRQAAYEQYF.

This chain uses TRBV3-1 (or the pseudogene TRBV3-2) with TRBJ1-5, with D uncertain. Germline V gene lookup returns CDR1 LGHDT and CDR2 YNNKEL (reference sequence). CDR3 length equals 13 residues. The V gene lost 0 bases and the J gene lost 5 bases, with 5 bases spanning the gap. CDR3 coding DNA: TGTGCCAGCAGCCAAGATCCTTATCAGCCCCAGCATTTT. Translated: CASSQDPYQPQHF.